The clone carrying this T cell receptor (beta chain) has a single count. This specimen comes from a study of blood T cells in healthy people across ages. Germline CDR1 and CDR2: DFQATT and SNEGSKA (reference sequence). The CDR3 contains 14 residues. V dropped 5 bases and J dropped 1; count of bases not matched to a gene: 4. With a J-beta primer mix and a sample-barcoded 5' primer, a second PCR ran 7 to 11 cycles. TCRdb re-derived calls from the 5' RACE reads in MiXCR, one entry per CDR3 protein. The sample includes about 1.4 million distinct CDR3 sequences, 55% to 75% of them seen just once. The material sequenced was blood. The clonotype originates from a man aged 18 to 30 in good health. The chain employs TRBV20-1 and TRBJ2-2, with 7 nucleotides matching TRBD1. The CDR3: CSAGRDRNTGELFF. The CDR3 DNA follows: TGCAGTGCTGGCCGGGACAGGAACACCGGGGAGCTGTTTTTT.